The 8 T cell receptor beta chains below come from one sample, sequenced in a study of T cells after yellow fever vaccination. Via MiXCR, TCRdb re-called the 5' RACE reads, giving one row per CDR3 protein. The sample records over 10,000 distinct CDR3 sequences, nearly 5% being singletons. Specimen: PBMCs, either bulk or a sorted T-cell subset (CD4+, CD8+, memory, or dextramer-sorted; not recorded which), collected 45 days after the yellow fever booster vaccination. These receptors were taken from a man younger than 40 who received the YFV17D yellow fever vaccine.

This clonotype was seen many times. The chain recombines TRBV21-1 with TRBJ2-1; the table assigns TRBD2, which was not confirmed against the DNA. TRBV21-1 constitutes a pseudogene. The CDR3 totals 14 residues. CDR3: CASSCGRDANEQFF. The CDR3 DNA reads TGTGCCAGCAGCTGTGGGAGGGACGCTAATGAGCAGTTCTTC.

There are many counts of this clonotype. The CDR3 region has the DNA TGTGCCATCAGCCTTACCATGACTCGAGGAGGGACAGATACGCAGTATTTT. Protein: CAISLTMTRGGTDTQYF. The chain joins TRBV10-3 to TRBJ2-3, with a weak D call TRBD2 (6 bases). The V and J ends lost 6 bases and 3 bases respectively, with 22 bases between them. Looked up from germline, CDR1 is ENHRY and CDR2 is SYGVKD. CDR3 size: 17 residues.

This clonotype came up many times. V usage is TRBV5-1 and J usage is TRBJ1-4; D remains unclear. The CDR3 sequence is 14 residues long. The V end was cut by 1 base, the J end by 0 bases, with 4 bases between. Germline V gene sequence: CDR1 SGHRS, CDR2 YFSETQ. The CDR3 loop reads CASSLLATNEKLFF. The CDR3 DNA is TGCGCCAGCAGCTTGCTTGCAACTAATGAAAAACTGTTTTTT.

This clonotype was found many times. V and J are TRBV20-1 and TRBJ1-1; a possible D gene is TRBD1 (5 bases). Germline V gives CDR1 DFQATT, CDR2 SNEGSKA (reference sequence). The CDR3 consists of 11 residues. Deletions cut 6 bases from V and 8 bases from J, with 13 bases between. CDR3 loop: CSALNGGEAFF. CDR3 in DNA: TGCAGTGCCCTCAACGGGGGGGAAGCTTTCTTT.

This clonotype was seen at least ten times. This chain uses TRBV19 with TRBJ2-1, with a weak D call TRBD1 (5 bases). CDR3 length equals 12 residues. Germline CDR1 and CDR2: LNHDA and SQIVND (reference sequence). Trimming removed 6 bases at V and 3 bases at J, with 6 bases between. CDR3 in DNA: TGTGCCAGTAGCGACAGCTACAATGAGCAGTTCTTC. It translates to CASSDSYNEQFF.

This clonotype was detected ten times or more. CDR3 loop: CASSQGTAQYF. The DNA of the CDR3 is TGTGCCAGCAGCCAGGGTACTGCGCAGTATTTT. V usage is TRBV6-5 and J usage is TRBJ2-3, with D perhaps matching TRBD1 (5 bases). Germline assignment: CDR1 MNHEY and CDR2 SVGAGI. The ends were cut back, 6 bases at V and 10 bases at J, with 11 bases in the middle. This CDR3 spans 11 amino acids.

Many counts were recorded for this clonotype. V usage is TRBV28 and J usage is TRBJ2-3; D remains ambiguous. The germline V gene has CDR1 MDHEN and CDR2 SYDVKM. This CDR3 contains 16 residues. The V gene lost 3 bases and the J gene lost 2 bases, with 15 bases spanning the gap. CDR3 nucleotides: TGTGCCAGCAGTTTCCCTGAAGAAGCCTACACAGATACGCAGTATTTT. Amino acids: CASSFPEEAYTDTQYF.

This clonotype was seen repeatedly, ten times or more. V usage is TRBV3-1 and J usage is TRBJ2-6; tentatively, D is TRBD1 (5 bases). V was cut by 1 base and J by 0 bases, with 10 bases left in between. The CDR3 has 17 residues. Germline values: CDR1 LGHDT, CDR2 YNNKEL (reference sequence). The CDR3 DNA reads as TGTGCCAGCAGCCAAGGGAACAGGTACTCTGGGGCCAACGTCCTGACTTTC. It translates to CASSQGNRYSGANVLTF.